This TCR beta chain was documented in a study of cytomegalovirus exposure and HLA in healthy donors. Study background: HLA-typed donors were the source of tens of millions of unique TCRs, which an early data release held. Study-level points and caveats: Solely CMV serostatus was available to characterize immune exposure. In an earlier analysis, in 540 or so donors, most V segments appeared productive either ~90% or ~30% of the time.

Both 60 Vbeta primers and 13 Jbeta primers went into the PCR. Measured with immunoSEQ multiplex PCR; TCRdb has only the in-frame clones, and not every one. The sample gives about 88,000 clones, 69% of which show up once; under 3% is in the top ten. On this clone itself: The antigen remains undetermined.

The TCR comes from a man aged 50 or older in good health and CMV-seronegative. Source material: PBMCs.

CDR3 DNA: TGTGCCAGTAGTATGTGGAGGACAGGGAGGGCTTTCTTT. Its protein is CASSMWRTGRAFF. V is TRBV19 and J is TRBJ1-1; 8 nucleotides match TRBD1. CDR3 size: 13 residues. The germline CDR1 and CDR2 sequences are LNHDA and SQIVND (reference sequence). The V and J ends lost 3 bases and 11 bases, in that order; junction bases with no gene match: 8.